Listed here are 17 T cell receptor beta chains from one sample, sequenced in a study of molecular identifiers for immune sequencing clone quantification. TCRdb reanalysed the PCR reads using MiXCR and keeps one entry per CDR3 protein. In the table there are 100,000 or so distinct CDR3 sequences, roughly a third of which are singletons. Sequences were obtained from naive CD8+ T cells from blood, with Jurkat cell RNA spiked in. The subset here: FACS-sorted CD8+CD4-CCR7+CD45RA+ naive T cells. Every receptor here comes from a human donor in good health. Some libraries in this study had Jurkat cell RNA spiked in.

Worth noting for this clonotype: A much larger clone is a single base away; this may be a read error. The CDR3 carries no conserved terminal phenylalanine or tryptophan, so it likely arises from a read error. Here the CDR3 reads CASIIDAGSSEAFL. The CDR3 DNA follows: TGTGCCAGCATCATAGACGCAGGGTCCTCTGAAGCTTTCCTT. The chain joins TRBV6-5 to TRBJ1-1; TRBD1 is a possible D gene (5 bases). Trimming removed 7 bases at V and 6 bases at J, with 18 bases between. Germline CDR1 is MNHEY and CDR2 is SVGAGI. This CDR3 contains 14 residues.

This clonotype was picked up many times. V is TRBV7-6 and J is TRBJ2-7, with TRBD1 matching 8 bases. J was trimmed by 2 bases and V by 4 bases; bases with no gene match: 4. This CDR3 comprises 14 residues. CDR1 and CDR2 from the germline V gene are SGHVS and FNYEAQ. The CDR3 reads CASSYGRGPYEQYF. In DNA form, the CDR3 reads TGTGCCAGCAGCTACGGCAGGGGGCCCTACGAGCAGTACTTC.

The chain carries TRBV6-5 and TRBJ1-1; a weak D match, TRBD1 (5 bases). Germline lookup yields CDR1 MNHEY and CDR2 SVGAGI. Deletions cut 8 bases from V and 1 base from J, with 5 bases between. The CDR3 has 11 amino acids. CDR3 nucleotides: TGTGCCAGCCAGGGGAACACTGAAGCTTTCTTT. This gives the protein CASQGNTEAFF.

CDR3 sequence (DNA): TGCAGTGCTGGTAGCGGGAGGAAGGCCGGGGAGCTGTTTTTT. Amino acid sequence: CSAGSGRKAGELFF. This rearrangement joins TRBV20-1 to TRBJ2-2; 10 bases line up with TRBD2. CDR1 and CDR2 from the germline V gene are DFQATT and SNEGSKA (reference sequence). The CDR3 spans 14 residues. The V and J ends lost 5 bases and 6 bases, in that order; junction bases with no gene match: 6.

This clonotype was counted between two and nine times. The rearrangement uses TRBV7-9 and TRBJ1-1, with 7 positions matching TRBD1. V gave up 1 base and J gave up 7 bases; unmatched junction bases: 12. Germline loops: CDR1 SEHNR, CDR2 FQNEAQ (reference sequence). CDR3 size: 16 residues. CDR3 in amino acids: CASSLDARQGPGEAFF. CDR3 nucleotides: TGTGCCAGCAGCTTAGACGCCCGACAGGGCCCCGGTGAAGCTTTCTTT.

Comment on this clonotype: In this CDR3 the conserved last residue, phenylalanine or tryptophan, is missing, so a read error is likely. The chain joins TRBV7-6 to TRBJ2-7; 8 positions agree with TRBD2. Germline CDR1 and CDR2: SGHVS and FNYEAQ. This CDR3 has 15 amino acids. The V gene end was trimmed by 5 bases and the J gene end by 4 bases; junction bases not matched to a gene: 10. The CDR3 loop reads CASSPSVREGYEQYI. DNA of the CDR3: TGTGCCAGCAGCCCTAGCGTCCGGGAGGGGTACGAGCAGTACATC.

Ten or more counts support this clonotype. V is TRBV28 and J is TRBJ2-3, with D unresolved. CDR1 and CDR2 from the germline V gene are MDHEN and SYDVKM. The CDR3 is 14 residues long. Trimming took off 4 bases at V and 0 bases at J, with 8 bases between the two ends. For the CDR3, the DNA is TGTGCCAGCAGTTCCCCCCTTAGCACAGATACGCAGTATTTT. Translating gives CASSSPLSTDTQYF.

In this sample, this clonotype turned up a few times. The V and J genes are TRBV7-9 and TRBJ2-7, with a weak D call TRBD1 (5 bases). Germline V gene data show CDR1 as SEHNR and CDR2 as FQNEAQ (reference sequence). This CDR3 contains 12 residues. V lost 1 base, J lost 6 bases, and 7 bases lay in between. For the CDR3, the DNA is TGTGCCAGCAGCTTAGTAGGGGCCGAGCAGTACTTC. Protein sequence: CASSLVGAEQYF.

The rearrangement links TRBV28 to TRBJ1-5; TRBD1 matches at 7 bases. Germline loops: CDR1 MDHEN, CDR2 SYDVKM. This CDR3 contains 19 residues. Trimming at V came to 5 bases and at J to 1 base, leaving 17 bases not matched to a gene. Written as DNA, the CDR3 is TGTGCCAGCAGTCTCCTATTAATCGTGGACAGGAGGAGCAATCAGCCCCAGCATTTT. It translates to CASSLLLIVDRRSNQPQHF.

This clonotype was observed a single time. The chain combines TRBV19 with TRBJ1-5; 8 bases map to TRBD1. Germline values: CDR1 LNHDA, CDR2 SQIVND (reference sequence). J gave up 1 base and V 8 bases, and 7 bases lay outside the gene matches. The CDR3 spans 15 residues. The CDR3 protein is CASEDRGGSNQPQHF. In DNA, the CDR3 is TGTGCCAGTGAAGACAGGGGAGGCAGCAATCAGCCCCAGCATTTT.

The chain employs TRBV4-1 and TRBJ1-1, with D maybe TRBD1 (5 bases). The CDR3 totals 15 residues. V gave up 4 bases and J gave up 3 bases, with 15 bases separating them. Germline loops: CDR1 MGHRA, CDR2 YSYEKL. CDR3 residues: CASSPPPTAYTEAFF. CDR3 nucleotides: TGCGCCAGCAGCCCCCCCCCGACAGCCTACACTGAAGCTTTCTTT.

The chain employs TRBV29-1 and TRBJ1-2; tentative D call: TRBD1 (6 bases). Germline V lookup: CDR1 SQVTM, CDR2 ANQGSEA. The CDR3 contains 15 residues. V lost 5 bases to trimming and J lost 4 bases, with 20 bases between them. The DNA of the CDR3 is TGCAGCGTTCCCGTCGTCAGGGAAGGGGGCTATGGCTACACCTTC. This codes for CSVPVVREGGYGYTF.

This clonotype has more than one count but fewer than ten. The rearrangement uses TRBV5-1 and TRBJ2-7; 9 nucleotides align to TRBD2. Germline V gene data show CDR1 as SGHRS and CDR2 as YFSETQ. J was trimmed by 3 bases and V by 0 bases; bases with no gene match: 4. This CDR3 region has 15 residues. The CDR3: CASSLVAGEDYEQYF. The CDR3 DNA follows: TGCGCCAGCAGCTTGGTAGCGGGGGAAGACTACGAGCAGTACTTC.

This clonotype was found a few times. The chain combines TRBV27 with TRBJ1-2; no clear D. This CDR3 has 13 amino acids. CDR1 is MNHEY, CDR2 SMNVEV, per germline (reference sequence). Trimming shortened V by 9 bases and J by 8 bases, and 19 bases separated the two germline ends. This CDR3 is CASGQYPLVGYTF. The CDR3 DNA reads TGTGCCAGTGGGCAATACCCTCTTGTCGGCTACACCTTC.

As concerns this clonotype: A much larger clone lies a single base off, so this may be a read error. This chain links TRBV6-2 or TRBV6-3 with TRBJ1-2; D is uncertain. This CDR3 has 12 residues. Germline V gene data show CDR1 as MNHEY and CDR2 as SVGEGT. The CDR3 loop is CASSLTSYGYPF. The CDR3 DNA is TGTGCCAGCAGTTTGACATCCTATGGCTACCCCTTC.

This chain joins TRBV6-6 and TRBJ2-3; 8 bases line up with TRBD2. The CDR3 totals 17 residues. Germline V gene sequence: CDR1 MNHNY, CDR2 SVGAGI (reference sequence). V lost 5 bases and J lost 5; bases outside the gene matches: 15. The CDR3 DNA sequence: TGTGCCAGCAGTAATTCCGGACTAGCCGAAATAGGAGATACGCAGTATTTT. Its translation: CASSNSGLAEIGDTQYF.

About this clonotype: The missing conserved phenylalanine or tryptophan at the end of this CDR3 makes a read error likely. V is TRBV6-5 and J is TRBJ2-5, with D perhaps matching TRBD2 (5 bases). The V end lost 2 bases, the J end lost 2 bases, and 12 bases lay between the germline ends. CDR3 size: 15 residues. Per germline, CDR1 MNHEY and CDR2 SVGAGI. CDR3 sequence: CASSYARRRQETQYY. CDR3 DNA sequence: TGTGCCAGCAGTTACGCCAGGAGGAGACAAGAGACCCAGTACTAC.